These 6 T cell receptor beta chains share one sample of origin, sequenced in a study of cytomegalovirus exposure and HLA in healthy donors. TCRdb's copy holds only in-frame clones and misses some; the assay was immunoSEQ multiplex PCR. The sample has roughly 75,000 clones; about 93% are singletons. The sample was PBMCs. Every receptor here comes from a woman aged 18-29 years in good health and CMV-seronegative.

This clone is a singleton in its sample. The chain combines TRBV7-2 with TRBJ1-1; 7 bases line up with TRBD1. V trimming: 3 bases; J trimming: 1 base; junction bases outside the gene matches: 5. The CDR3 loop spans 15 amino acids. Germline V gene sequence: CDR1 SGHTA, CDR2 FQGNSA. CDR3 residues: CASSLKTGRNTEAFF. CDR3 sequence (DNA): TGTGCCAGCAGCTTGAAGACAGGGAGGAACACTGAAGCTTTCTTT. The whole variable domain, remainder taken from reference TRBV7-2 and TRBJ1-1, is GAGVSQSPSNKVTEKGKDVELRCDPISGHTALYWYRQSLGQGLEFLIYFQGNSAPDKSGLPSDRFSAERTGGSVSTLTIQRTQQEDSAVYLCASSLKTGRNTEAFFGQGTRLTVV.

The chain has TRBV10-1 and TRBJ2-3; 7 nucleotides match TRBD1. With 5 bases clipped from V and 8 bases from J, the junction kept 4 bases outside the gene matches. The CDR3 runs to 12 residues. Germline V lookup: CDR1 WNHNN, CDR2 SYGVQD (reference sequence). The CDR3 region is CASSFDRVTQYF. CDR3 in DNA: TGCGCCAGCAGTTTTGACAGGGTTACGCAGTATTTT.

This chain joins TRBV27 and TRBJ2-7; 9 bases fit TRBD1. The germline gives CDR1 MNHEY, CDR2 SMNVEV (reference sequence). This CDR3 region has 13 residues. With 5 bases clipped from V and 6 bases from J, the junction kept 5 bases outside the gene matches. The CDR3 spells CASSRDRAVEQYF. The CDR3 DNA reads TGTGCCAGCAGTAGGGACAGGGCGGTCGAGCAGTACTTC.

This clone was picked up a small number of times. J is TRBJ1-2 and V is TRBV29-1; the D gene is possibly TRBD1 (6 bases). V gave up 8 bases and J gave up 7 bases, with 20 bases separating them. This CDR3 region has 13 residues. CDR1 is SQVTM, CDR2 ANQGSEA, per germline. The CDR3 loop is CSIEQGPEGGYTF. CDR3 DNA sequence: TGCAGCATCGAGCAGGGGCCTGAGGGTGGCTACACCTTC.

J is TRBJ2-7 and V is TRBV7-2, with 9 bases aligning to TRBD1. V shed 5 bases, J shed 3 bases, and the junction held 2 bases outside the gene matches. The CDR3 spans 13 residues. Germline V gene lookup returns CDR1 SGHTA and CDR2 FQGNSA. The CDR3 loop is CASSTGQGYEQYF. In nucleotides, the CDR3 is TGTGCCAGCAGCACGGGACAGGGCTACGAGCAGTACTTC.

The gene calls are TRBV6-6 and TRBJ2-5, with a weak D call TRBD1 (7 bases). The CDR3 consists of 12 residues. Looked up from germline, CDR1 is MNHNY and CDR2 is SVGAGI (reference sequence). V gave up 2 bases and J gave up 7 bases, with 8 bases separating them. The CDR3 reads CASSYQGGTQYF. For the CDR3, the DNA is TGTGCCAGCAGTTACCAGGGGGGGACCCAGTACTTC.